What follows are 21 T cell receptor beta chains derived from one specimen sequenced in a study of brain T cells in children with intractable seizures (dated by TCRdb to the early 2020s). Preparation of the library involved the immunoSEQ multiplex PCR assay. What TCRdb holds here is the immuneACCESS table cut down to in-frame rearrangements. Part of the clones is not present; checked against another copy, under half of the missing clones reflect an unresolved V gene, and the others are unexplained. The sample table holds about 64,000 clones, of which roughly 95% were seen once. Roughly 0.38% of the sample rests with the top ten. The time point label of this sample denotes: resected brain tissue, or blood drawn just prior to surgery. This specimen consisted of peripheral blood, obtained at surgery. Receptors were obtained from a boy younger than two with focal cortical dysplasia and intractable seizures.

The chain links TRBV7-2 to TRBJ2-7, with a weak D call TRBD1 (5 bases). Deletions cut 1 base from V and 7 bases from J, with 14 bases between. The CDR3 spans 14 residues. Germline V gives CDR1 SGHTA, CDR2 FQGNSA. CDR3 DNA sequence: TGTGCCAGCAGCTTAGTGGCAGGGTATGTAGAGCAGTACTTC. Translation: CASSLVAGYVEQYF.

The chain links TRBV7-8 to TRBJ2-7; D uncertain. The germline V and J ends were trimmed by 0 bases and 2 bases, with 14 bases remaining between them. Germline loops: CDR1 SGHVS, CDR2 FQNEAQ. This CDR3 has 16 residues. Here the CDR3 DNA reads TGTGCCAGCAGCTTAGCGGGCGGTCATGTGGCCTACGAGCAGTACTTC. Its protein is CASSLAGGHVAYEQYF.

V gene TRBV10-2 combines with J gene TRBJ1-1; D call uncertain. CDR3 length: 13 amino acids. The V gene lost 7 bases and the J gene lost 2 bases, with 11 bases spanning the gap. Per germline, CDR1 WSHSY and CDR2 SAAADI. In DNA form, the CDR3 reads TGCGCCAGCAACAGACTCCTTAACACTGAAGCTTTCTTT. It translates to CASNRLLNTEAFF.

The rearrangement links TRBV4-2 to TRBJ1-2; 7 positions match TRBD1. The CDR3 spans 15 residues. V trimming: 0 bases; J trimming: 5 bases; junction bases outside the gene matches: 6. Looked up from germline, CDR1 is LGHNA and CDR2 is YNFKEQ. The DNA for the CDR3 is TGTGCCAGCAGCCAAGAAGCAGGGGGAAGGTATGGCTACACCTTC. The encoded protein is CASSQEAGGRYGYTF.

V gene TRBV21-1 combines with J gene TRBJ2-3; TRBD1 is the table's D call and was not checked against the DNA. TRBV21-1 counts as a pseudogene. The CDR3 has 19 residues. The CDR3 DNA reads as TGTGCCAGCAGCCACATCCCGCGGGACAGTTTATCTAGCACAGATACGCAGTATTTT. This translates into CASSHIPRDSLSSTDTQYF.

The V and J genes are TRBV18 and TRBJ1-2; unclear D gene. The V gene's germline CDR1 is KGHSH and CDR2 LQKENI. Trimming took off 0 bases at V and 1 base at J, with 3 bases between the two ends. The CDR3 contains 13 residues. The CDR3 protein is CASSPPGNYGYTF. In DNA, the CDR3 is TGTGCCAGCTCACCACCCGGTAACTATGGCTACACCTTC.

This chain links TRBV5-1 with TRBJ1-6; D gene ambiguous. Trimming left V 0 bases short and J 7 bases short, with 5 bases between. The germline CDR1 and CDR2 sequences are SGHRS and YFSETQ. CDR3 length equals 13 residues. The CDR3 reads CASSLEVNSPLHF. The CDR3 bases are TGCGCCAGCAGCTTGGAGGTGAATTCACCCCTCCACTTT.

The chain couples TRBV14 to TRBJ1-1; 7 nucleotides line up with TRBD1. Germline CDR1 and CDR2: SGHDN and FVKESK. The length of the CDR3 is 15 residues. The junction had 6 bases not matched to a gene; V was cut back by 1 base and J by 4 bases. The CDR3 DNA is TGTGCCAGCAGCCAAGGGGCAGGGGGTGGCACTGAAGCTTTCTTT. Translating it yields CASSQGAGGGTEAFF.

This chain connects TRBV12-3 or TRBV12-4 to TRBJ1-2, with D perhaps TRBD1 (5 bases). The CDR3 runs to 12 residues. Trimming removed 8 bases from V and 8 bases from J, with 15 bases in between. CDR3 loop: CASARGSGGYTF. The CDR3 DNA follows: TGTGCCAGCGCCCGGGGGTCTGGCGGCTACACCTTC.

Only one count was recorded for this clone. The gene calls are TRBV4-1 and TRBJ1-4; D is perhaps TRBD1 (5 bases). Trimming stripped 0 bases from V and 10 bases from J, with 15 bases between. The CDR3 runs 15 residues. Per germline, CDR1 MGHRA and CDR2 YSYEKL. CDR3 coding DNA: TGCGCCAGCAGCCAAGAAAGCGGCACAGGTTTAAAACTGTTTTTT. Translated: CASSQESGTGLKLFF.

The table lists this clone with a count of one. The chain recombines TRBV3-1 (or the pseudogene TRBV3-2) with TRBJ2-5; no reliable D call. V was pared by 3 bases and J by 7 bases, with 6 bases between. The germline CDR1 and CDR2 sequences are LGHDT and YNNKEL (reference sequence). The CDR3 spans 11 residues. This chain's CDR3 is CASSQMVTQYF. The CDR3 coding sequence is TGTGCCAGCAGCCAGATGGTGACCCAGTACTTC.

This rearrangement joins TRBV3-1 (or the pseudogene TRBV3-2) to TRBJ2-3, with a weak D call TRBD1 (6 bases). The CDR3 has 14 residues. The germline V gene has CDR1 LGHDT and CDR2 YNNKEL (reference sequence). V lost 4 bases to trimming and J lost 1 base, with 9 bases between them. The chain's CDR3 is CASSPNRGTDTQYF. The CDR3 DNA is TGTGCCAGCAGCCCCAACAGGGGCACAGATACGCAGTATTTT.

The CDR3 here is CSPTGVNEQFF. The CDR3 nucleotides are TGCAGTCCCACAGGGGTAAATGAGCAGTTCTTC. This chain joins TRBV20-1 and TRBJ2-1, with 7 bases that match TRBD1. This CDR3 region has 11 residues. V was clipped by 8 bases and J by 7 bases; unmatched bases: 5. CDR1 DFQATT and CDR2 SNEGSKA come from the germline V gene (reference sequence).

The chain is built from TRBV4-1 and TRBJ1-1; D is perhaps TRBD1 (6 bases). The CDR3 extends over 14 amino acids. Germline CDR1 and CDR2: MGHRA and YSYEKL. With 3 bases removed from V and 8 bases from J, the gap between germline ends came to 16 bases. CDR3 nucleotide sequence: TGCGCCAGCAGCCAGGTGGGGGAGGGGGAAGAAGCTTTCTTT. Its translation: CASSQVGEGEEAFF.

V usage is TRBV24-1 and J usage is TRBJ1-5, with D perhaps TRBD1 (5 bases). Germline V gene sequence: CDR1 KGHDR, CDR2 SFDVKD. This CDR3 region has 14 residues. Trimming stripped 3 bases from V and 3 bases from J, with 8 bases between. As DNA, the CDR3 is TGTGCCACCAGTGATAACAGGATCAATCAGCCCCAGCATTTT. It codes for CATSDNRINQPQHF.

This sequence joins TRBV27 and TRBJ2-7; 7 nucleotides align to TRBD2. Germline V lookup: CDR1 MNHEY, CDR2 SMNVEV (reference sequence). CDR3 length: 14 residues. J lost 2 bases, V lost 3 bases, and 4 bases had no gene match. The CDR3 loop reads CASSFAGRAYEQYF. In nucleotides, the CDR3 is TGTGCCAGCAGTTTTGCGGGGAGGGCCTACGAGCAGTACTTC.

The chain carries TRBV4-3 and TRBJ1-2; D gene unclear. Germline assignment: CDR1 LGHNA and CDR2 YSLEER. This CDR3 comprises 15 residues. V was shortened by 2 bases and J by 0 bases, with 10 bases between the two germline ends. CDR3 region: CASSQSLWPNYGYTF. The DNA of the CDR3 is TGCGCCAGCAGCCAATCGTTATGGCCTAACTATGGCTACACCTTC.

This sequence joins TRBV5-4 and TRBJ2-5, with D possibly TRBD2 on 6 matching bases. The ends were cut back, 4 bases at V and 1 base at J, with 8 bases in the middle. Germline-derived CDR1 and CDR2 are SGHNT and YYREEE (reference sequence). There are 13 residues in the CDR3. CDR3 loop: CASSLTSQETQYF. The CDR3 bases are TGTGCCAGCAGCCTGACTAGCCAAGAGACCCAGTACTTC.

The chain combines TRBV5-4 with TRBJ1-6, with D hard to call. Trimming took off 4 bases at V and 6 bases at J, with 11 bases between the two ends. From germline, CDR1 is SGHNT and CDR2 YYREEE (reference sequence). This CDR3 spans 14 amino acids. The CDR3 here is CASSLDSFNSPLHF. Written as DNA, the CDR3 is TGTGCCAGCAGCCTTGATTCTTTTAATTCACCCCTCCACTTT. The full variable domain, completed using reference TRBV5-4 and TRBJ1-6, is ETGVTQSPTHLIKTRGQQVTLRCSSQSGHNTVSWYQQALGQGPQFIFQYYREEENGRGNFPPRFSGLQFPNYSSELNVNALELDDSALYLCASSLDSFNSPLHFGNGTRLTVT.

Here the CDR3 reads CASSFRSDTYEQYF. CDR3 nucleotide sequence: TGTGCCAGCAGTTTTAGGAGCGATACCTACGAGCAGTACTTC. V gene TRBV27 combines with J gene TRBJ2-7; D unclear. The CDR3 has 14 residues. Germline V gives CDR1 MNHEY, CDR2 SMNVEV (reference sequence). Trimming shortened V by 3 bases and J by 2 bases, and 11 bases separated the two germline ends.

The rearrangement uses TRBV5-1 and TRBJ2-4, with 7 bases that match TRBD1. The CDR3 is made up of 18 amino acids. Looked up from germline, CDR1 is SGHRS and CDR2 is YFSETQ. V was pared by 0 bases and J by 0 bases, with 9 bases of the junction left unmatched. CDR3 in DNA: TGCGCCAGCAGCTTGGTCCCGGGACAGTTCTTAGCCAAAAACATTCAGTACTTC. It codes for CASSLVPGQFLAKNIQYF.